The clone carrying this T cell receptor (beta chain) was seen just once. Antigen: not known. The data stem from a study of follicular helper T cells after annual influenza vaccination. CDR1 is SGHRS, CDR2 YFSETQ, per germline. V was shortened by 0 bases and J by 3 bases, with 6 bases between the two germline ends. There are 13 residues in the CDR3. Indicated time point: 2015-2016 season, 7 days after influenza vaccination. Points from the study as a whole: Plasmablast frequency change correlated with clonality change in ICOS+CD38+ cTfh. Rare clonotypes were missed; only about 9-22% of cells gave TCRB.

Sequenced by immunoSEQ multiplex PCR; TCRdb stores in-frame clones only, minus some. The top ten hold just over 2.5% of the sample, which has thousands of clones, roughly 83% seen once. This chain connects TRBV5-1 to TRBJ1-1, with D unresolved. The sequencing here drew on CXCR5+ CD38- circulating T follicular helper cells from blood, taken 7 days after influenza vaccination. The subset denotes: circulating Tfh, non-naive CD4+CXCR5+PD-1+ (ICOS+CD38+ or ICOS-CD38-). The receptor's source is an adult who received the influenza vaccine. CDR3 amino acids: CASSLAGYTEAFF. Written as DNA, the CDR3 is TGCGCCAGCAGCTTGGCGGGTTACACTGAAGCTTTCTTT. The complete variable domain, with remaining parts taken from reference TRBV5-1 and TRBJ1-1, reads KAGVTQTPRYLIKTRGQQVTLSCSPISGHRSVSWYQQTPGQGLQFLFEYFSETQRNKGNFPGRFSGRQFSNSRSEMNVSTLELGDSALYLCASSLAGYTEAFFGQGTRLTVV.